These 32 T cell receptor beta chains originate from one sample sequenced in a study of PD-1 blockade in classical Hodgkin lymphoma. Measured with immunoSEQ multiplex PCR; TCRdb has only the in-frame clones, and not every one. The table lists 20,000 to 25,000 clones, around 68% of them singletons. Exposure to brentuximab vedotin varied, and each patient had relapsed following autologous stem cell transplantation. The starting material was peripheral blood mononuclear cells (PBMCs), obtained at baseline. The receptors originated from a human donor with classical Hodgkin lymphoma.

The chain is built from TRBV5-6 and TRBJ2-3, with TRBD2 as a possible D gene (5 bases). Deletions cut 2 bases from V and 5 bases from J, with 12 bases between. CDR1 SGHDT and CDR2 YYEEEE come from the germline V gene. This CDR3 spans 14 amino acids. Here the CDR3 reads CASSFTGTRDTQYF. The CDR3 DNA follows: TGTGCCAGCAGCTTTACGGGAACGAGAGATACGCAGTATTTT.

This clone counts as large. The chain is built from TRBV6-5 and TRBJ1-2; D is undetermined. The V gene lost 4 bases and the J gene lost 4 bases, with 10 bases spanning the gap. The CDR3 is 13 amino acids. Germline lookup yields CDR1 MNHEY and CDR2 SVGAGI. The CDR3 spells CASSSSEVYGYTF. Written as DNA, the CDR3 is TGTGCCAGCAGTTCATCCGAAGTCTATGGCTACACCTTC.

In its sample, this clone was seen a few times. V usage is TRBV5-1 and J usage is TRBJ2-7, with 7 bases identical to TRBD2. The J segment lost 3 bases and the V segment lost 5 bases, leaving 11 bases of the junction unmatched. The CDR3 has 15 amino acids. Germline V lookup: CDR1 SGHRS, CDR2 YFSETQ. The CDR3 bases are TGCGCCAGCAGACTACGGGGAGGGGACCTCTACGAGCAGTACTTC. This translates into CASRLRGGDLYEQYF.

This clone was seen only a few times. CDR3 nucleotides: TGCGCCAGCAGCTTTCTTAGCAGGAACACTGAAGCTTTCTTT. Protein sequence: CASSFLSRNTEAFF. This chain uses TRBV5-1 with TRBJ1-1, with D unclear. The CDR3 is made up of 14 amino acids. CDR1 SGHRS and CDR2 YFSETQ come from the germline V gene. V was clipped by 2 bases and J by 1 base, with 9 bases between them.

This chain joins TRBV9 and TRBJ1-2; D is unclear. The CDR3 is made up of 14 amino acids. Germline CDR1 is SGDLS and CDR2 is YYNGEE. Trimming left V 0 bases short and J 4 bases short, with 10 bases between. The CDR3 DNA reads TGTGCCAGCAGCGTAGGAGGAGGGTCCTATGGCTACACCTTC. It yields the protein CASSVGGGSYGYTF.

This chain uses TRBV5-1 with TRBJ2-2; D uncertain. The germline V gene encodes CDR1 SGHRS and CDR2 YFSETQ. Trimming left V 2 bases short and J 4 bases short, with 3 bases between. The CDR3 has 12 residues. Written as DNA, the CDR3 is TGCGCCAGCAGCTTTCCCACCGGGGAGCTGTTTTTT. Amino acid sequence: CASSFPTGELFF.

V gene TRBV2 combines with J gene TRBJ1-4, with D uncertain. Germline CDR1 is SNHLY and CDR2 is FYNNEI. V lost 5 bases, J lost 4 bases, and 11 bases lay in between. The CDR3 runs 14 residues. CDR3 in amino acids: CASSSQAFNEKLFF. CDR3 coding DNA: TGTGCCAGCAGTAGTCAGGCGTTTAATGAAAAACTGTTTTTT.

This sequence joins TRBV5-1 and TRBJ1-4; perhaps TRBD1 as D (6 bases). V lost 4 bases and J lost 6, with 13 bases in between. The CDR3 sequence is 14 residues long. CDR1 is SGHRS, CDR2 YFSETQ, per germline. The chain's CDR3 is CASSSGTSYEKLFF. The CDR3 bases are TGCGCCAGCAGCAGCGGGACATCGTATGAAAAACTGTTTTTT.

CDR3 nucleotide sequence: TGTGCCAGCAGCCCTGGGGGAGGGGCGAGATCTGAAGCTTTCTTT. This codes for CASSPGGGARSEAFF. The rearrangement links TRBV7-9 to TRBJ1-1; TRBD1 might be the D (5 bases). The V end was cut by 5 bases, the J end by 6 bases, with 19 bases between. Germline CDR1 is SEHNR and CDR2 is FQNEAQ (reference sequence). The CDR3 loop spans 15 amino acids.

The sample holds one count of this clone. This chain joins TRBV27 and TRBJ2-7; TRBD1 or TRBD2 may be the D gene (7 bases each). V lost 6 bases and J 3 bases, leaving 21 bases between the germline ends. This CDR3 has 16 amino acids. Germline lookup yields CDR1 MNHEY and CDR2 SMNVEV (reference sequence). CDR3 amino acids: CASRGGEGAIFYEQYF. For the CDR3, the DNA is TGTGCCAGCAGGGGAGGGGAGGGGGCCATCTTCTACGAGCAGTACTTC.

This rearrangement joins TRBV29-1 to TRBJ1-2, with 10 bases aligning to TRBD1. The J segment lost 5 bases and the V segment lost 4 bases, leaving 4 bases of the junction unmatched. The length of the CDR3 is 13 residues. The V gene's germline CDR1 is SQVTM and CDR2 ANQGSEA. CDR3 region: CSVGTDRGYGYTF. CDR3 sequence (DNA): TGCAGCGTTGGTACGGACAGGGGGTATGGCTACACCTTC. The complete variable domain, with remaining parts taken from reference TRBV29-1 and TRBJ1-2, reads SAVISQKPSRDICQRGTSLTIQCQVDSQVTMMFWYRQQPGQSLTLIATANQGSEATYESGFVIDKFPISRPNLTFSTLTVSNMSPEDSSIYLCSVGTDRGYGYTFGSGTRLTVV.

The V gene is TRBV11-2, the J gene TRBJ1-1; D is ambiguous. Per the germline V gene, CDR1 is SGHAT and CDR2 is FQNNGV. The CDR3 spans 12 residues. Deletions cut 4 bases from V and 3 bases from J, with 6 bases between. The CDR3 sequence: CASSSAYTEAFF. The CDR3 bases are TGTGCCAGCAGCTCCGCGTACACTGAAGCTTTCTTT. Combining the CDR3 with reference TRBV11-2 and TRBJ1-1 gives the whole variable domain EAGVAQSPRYKIIEKRQSVAFWCNPISGHATLYWYQQILGQGPKLLIQFQNNGVVDDSQLPKDRFSAERLKGVDSTLKIQPAKLEDSAVYLCASSSAYTEAFFGQGTRLTVV.

Sample share makes this clone medium-sized. The J gene is TRBJ1-5, the V gene TRBV27, with a weak D call TRBD1 (5 bases). The ends were cut back, 8 bases at V and 2 bases at J, with 19 bases in the middle. Germline CDR1 MNHEY, CDR2 SMNVEV (reference sequence). The CDR3 runs 16 residues. The CDR3 DNA follows: TGTGCCAGCTCCCTTGGGGGGAGCCAAGGCAATCAGCCCCAGCATTTT. Its translation: CASSLGGSQGNQPQHF.

By proportion, this clone is medium-sized. The chain couples TRBV5-1 to TRBJ2-7, with 8 positions matching TRBD1. Germline V gene data show CDR1 as SGHRS and CDR2 as YFSETQ. The junction had 2 bases not matched to a gene; V was cut back by 4 bases and J by 5 bases. This CDR3 has 12 amino acids. As DNA, the CDR3 is TGCGCCAGCAGCCGGACAGGGAACGAGCAGTACTTC. Encoded protein: CASSRTGNEQYF.

The chain couples TRBV28 to TRBJ2-5, with TRBD2 matching over 7 bases. This CDR3 is 17 amino acids long. CDR1 is MDHEN, CDR2 SYDVKM, per germline. Trimming removed 3 bases from V and 2 bases from J; junction bases left unmatched: 12. This CDR3 reads CASSFLPRGLGQETQYF. DNA for the CDR3: TGTGCCAGCAGTTTCCTCCCCCGAGGACTAGGGCAAGAGACCCAGTACTTC.

CDR3 residues: CASSLEVSAEAFF. Written as DNA, the CDR3 is TGTGCCAGCAGCTTAGAGGTGTCGGCTGAAGCTTTCTTT. The V and J genes are TRBV11-3 and TRBJ1-1, with D unclear. This CDR3 comprises 13 residues. The V gene lost 0 bases and the J gene lost 6 bases, with 8 bases spanning the gap. From germline, CDR1 is SGHNT and CDR2 YENEEA.

The rearrangement uses TRBV11-3 and TRBJ2-5; 7 bases map to TRBD2. With 0 bases clipped from V and 4 bases from J, the junction kept 8 bases outside the gene matches. Germline V gene data show CDR1 as SGHNT and CDR2 as YENEEA. This CDR3 comprises 16 residues. CDR3 sequence (DNA): TGTGCCAGCAGCTTAGAGGGCCTCGGGAGGAGAGAGACCCAGTACTTC. It translates to CASSLEGLGRRETQYF.

The chain employs TRBV10-3 and TRBJ2-2; no clear D gene. This CDR3 is 14 amino acids long. Trimming stripped 7 bases from V and 4 bases from J, with 13 bases between. Germline CDR1 is ENHRY and CDR2 is SYGVKD. The CDR3 sequence: CAINQVGSTGELFF. In DNA, the CDR3 is TGTGCCATCAACCAAGTCGGCAGCACCGGGGAGCTGTTTTTT.

The CDR3 DNA follows: TGCAGCGTTTCCGGGGGCGCGAAGAACGAGCAGTACTTC. Its protein product is CSVSGGAKNEQYF. J is TRBJ2-7 and V is TRBV29-1; D may match TRBD1 or TRBD2 (6 bases each). Germline V gene data show CDR1 as SQVTM and CDR2 as ANQGSEA. The CDR3 runs 13 residues. Trimming removed 5 bases from V and 5 bases from J, with 16 bases in between.

This clone was detected a few times. The chain carries TRBV7-9 and TRBJ1-2; 8 positions agree with TRBD1. From germline, CDR1 is SEHNR and CDR2 FQNEAQ (reference sequence). The CDR3 is 17 amino acids. V was pared by 5 bases and J by 1 base, with 12 bases of the junction left unmatched. The DNA for the CDR3 is TGTGCCAGCAGCGATGGGACAGGACCTTATATTAACTATGGCTACACCTTC. It codes for CASSDGTGPYINYGYTF.

This clone was seen only once. The chain joins TRBV7-2 to TRBJ2-1; D gene uncertain. Trimming stripped 2 bases from V and 2 bases from J, with 10 bases between. CDR1 and CDR2 from the germline V gene are SGHTA and FQGNSA. The length of the CDR3 is 15 residues. CDR3 coding DNA: TGTGCCAGCAGCTTAAAGGGTAGGCCCTACAATGAGCAGTTCTTC. Translation: CASSLKGRPYNEQFF.

The chain is built from TRBV7-8 and TRBJ2-1; D is undetermined. This CDR3 is built from 14 residues. Germline values: CDR1 SGHVS, CDR2 FQNEAQ. Trimming removed 5 bases from V and 3 bases from J, with 11 bases in between. The CDR3 reads CASSAGMIYNEQFF. The CDR3 DNA sequence: TGTGCCAGCAGCGCAGGCATGATCTACAATGAGCAGTTCTTC. Together with reference TRBV7-8 and TRBJ2-1, the CDR3 gives the full variable domain: GAGVSQSPRYKVAKRGQDVALRCDPISGHVSLFWYQQALGQGPEFLTYFQNEAQLDKSGLPSDRFFAERPEGSVSTLKIQRTQQEDSAVYLCASSAGMIYNEQFFGPGTRLTVL.

This rearrangement joins TRBV19 to TRBJ2-7; possible D gene TRBD1, 6 bases. The CDR3 has 14 amino acids. Trimming removed 5 bases from V and 3 bases from J, with 14 bases in between. Germline-derived CDR1 and CDR2 are LNHDA and SQIVND (reference sequence). The CDR3 DNA follows: TGTGCCAGTAGTCGACAGGTCGGAGTCTACGAGCAGTACTTC. This translates into CASSRQVGVYEQYF.

CDR3 coding DNA: TGTGCCATCAGTGAGTCGGGTGGTCAGCCCCAGCATTTT. This codes for CAISESGGQPQHF. The chain links TRBV10-3 to TRBJ1-5; D gene unclear. Germline V gene lookup returns CDR1 ENHRY and CDR2 SYGVKD. The CDR3 sequence is 13 residues long. Trimming took 0 bases from V and 6 from J, leaving 6 bases between them.

J is TRBJ2-1 and V is TRBV5-4, with D possibly being TRBD2 (5 bases). This CDR3 region has 16 residues. The germline gives CDR1 SGHNT, CDR2 YYREEE (reference sequence). The V gene lost 1 base and the J gene lost 0 bases, with 11 bases spanning the gap. CDR3 region: CASSLFGMSSYNEQFF. CDR3 in DNA: TGTGCCAGCAGCTTGTTCGGGATGAGCTCCTACAATGAGCAGTTCTTC.

The genes are TRBV6-5 and TRBJ2-1; 8 bases map to TRBD2. Trimming removed 10 bases from V and 4 bases from J; junction bases left unmatched: 9. This CDR3 spans 14 amino acids. The germline CDR1 and CDR2 sequences are MNHEY and SVGAGI. This CDR3 is CATKVASGYNEQFF. The CDR3, as DNA: TGTGCCACCAAAGTGGCTAGCGGGTACAATGAGCAGTTCTTC.

This clone was detected only a few times. This chain joins TRBV6-5 and TRBJ2-1, with D possibly TRBD1 on 5 matching bases. V was trimmed by 6 bases and J by 9 bases, leaving 15 bases between them. Germline loops: CDR1 MNHEY, CDR2 SVGAGI. This CDR3 spans 13 amino acids. The CDR3 nucleotides are TGTGCCAGCAGCGACGCAGGGATCGGTGAGCAGTTCTTC. This sequence encodes CASSDAGIGEQFF.

The chain joins TRBV5-6 to TRBJ2-7; D uncertain. The CDR3 is made up of 11 amino acids. CDR1 is SGHDT and CDR2 is YYEEEE in the germline V gene. The germline V and J ends were trimmed by 2 bases and 7 bases, with 7 bases remaining between them. CDR3 nucleotide sequence: TGTGCCAGCAGCTTCAGAAGGGAGCAGTACTTC. Its translation: CASSFRREQYF.

The chain carries TRBV10-1 and TRBJ2-2, with 9 bases fitting TRBD2. With V trimmed by 3 bases and J by 7 bases, 3 bases remained unmatched. Germline CDR1 and CDR2: WNHNN and SYGVQD (reference sequence). This CDR3 comprises 14 residues. In DNA form, the CDR3 reads TGCGCCAGCAGTGAAAGCGGGAGGATCGGGGAGCTGTTTTTT. The encoded protein is CASSESGRIGELFF.

This clone appeared a few times. CDR3 sequence reads: CAWSVITQYGYTF. DNA of the CDR3: TGTGCCTGGAGTGTAATTACACAGTATGGCTACACCTTC. V is TRBV30 and J is TRBJ1-2; D not resolved. CDR1 GTSNPN and CDR2 SVGIG come from the germline V gene (reference sequence). The length of the CDR3 is 13 residues. V was clipped by 0 bases and J by 5 bases, with 10 bases between them. The variable domain in full, completed from reference TRBV30 and TRBJ1-2, reads SQTIHQWPATLVQPVGSPLSLECTVEGTSNPNLYWYRQAAGRGLQLLFYSVGIGQISSEVPQNLSASRPQDRQFILSSKKLLLSDSGFYLCAWSVITQYGYTFGSGTRLTVV.

The chain links TRBV2 to TRBJ1-3; 8 nucleotides line up with TRBD1. CDR3 length: 14 amino acids. Looked up from germline, CDR1 is SNHLY and CDR2 is FYNNEI. The V and J ends lost 7 bases and 2 bases, in that order; junction bases with no gene match: 4. The CDR3 nucleotides are TGTGCCAGCAAAGACAGGGGAACTGGAAACACCATATATTTT. Translation: CASKDRGTGNTIYF.

J is TRBJ1-5 and V is TRBV4-3, with D unresolved. V dropped 0 bases and J dropped 9 bases, with 15 bases sitting between them. Looked up from germline, CDR1 is LGHNA and CDR2 is YSLEER. The CDR3 is 15 residues long. CDR3 loop: CASSQDGSKSWPQHF. In DNA form, the CDR3 reads TGCGCCAGCAGCCAAGATGGGTCCAAATCGTGGCCCCAGCATTTT.